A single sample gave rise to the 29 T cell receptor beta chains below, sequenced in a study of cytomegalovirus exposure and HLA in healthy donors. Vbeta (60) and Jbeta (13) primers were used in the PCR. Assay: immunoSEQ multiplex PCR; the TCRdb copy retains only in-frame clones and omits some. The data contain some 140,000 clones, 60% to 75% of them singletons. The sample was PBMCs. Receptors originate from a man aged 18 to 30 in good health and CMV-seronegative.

CDR3 protein: CASSLAGRGGRDTQYF. The CDR3 DNA is TGTGCCAGCAGCTTGGCCGGGCGGGGGGGGAGAGATACGCAGTATTTT. V usage is TRBV5-6 and J usage is TRBJ2-3, with TRBD2 matching over 9 bases. V dropped 0 bases and J dropped 5; count of bases not matched to a gene: 7. Germline lookup yields CDR1 SGHDT and CDR2 YYEEEE. This CDR3 has 16 amino acids.

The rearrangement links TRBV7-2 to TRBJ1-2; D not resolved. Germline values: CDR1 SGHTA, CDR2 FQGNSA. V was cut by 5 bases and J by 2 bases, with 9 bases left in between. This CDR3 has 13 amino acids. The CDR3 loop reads CASSMGANYGYTF. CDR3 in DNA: TGTGCCAGCAGCATGGGAGCGAACTATGGCTACACCTTC.

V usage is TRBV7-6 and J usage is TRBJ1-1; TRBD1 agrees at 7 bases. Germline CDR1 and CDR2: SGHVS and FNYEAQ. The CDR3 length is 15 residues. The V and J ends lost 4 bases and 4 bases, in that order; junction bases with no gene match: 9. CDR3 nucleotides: TGTGCCAGCAGCTCGCGGACGACAGGGAGCACTGAAGCTTTCTTT. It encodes CASSSRTTGSTEAFF.

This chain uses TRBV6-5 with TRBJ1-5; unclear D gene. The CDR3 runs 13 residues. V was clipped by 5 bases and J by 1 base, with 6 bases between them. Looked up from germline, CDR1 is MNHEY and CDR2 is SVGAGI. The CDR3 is CASSHASNQPQHF. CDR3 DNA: TGTGCCAGCAGTCACGCGAGCAATCAGCCCCAGCATTTT.

In nucleotides, the CDR3 is TGTGCCAGCAGCGCCGGGGGGATCTCCTACAATGAGCAGTTCTTC. This sequence encodes CASSAGGISYNEQFF. This chain uses TRBV9 with TRBJ2-1; 7 bases map to TRBD2. The CDR3 is made up of 15 amino acids. Per germline, CDR1 SGDLS and CDR2 YYNGEE. The ends lost 3 bases at V and 0 bases at J; junction bases unmatched: 3.

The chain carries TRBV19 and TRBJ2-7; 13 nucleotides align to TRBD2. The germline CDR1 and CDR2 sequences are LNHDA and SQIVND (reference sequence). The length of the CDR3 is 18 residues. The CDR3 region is CAGQGALAGGPRGYEQYF. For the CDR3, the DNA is TGTGCTGGACAGGGTGCACTAGCGGGGGGGCCGAGGGGGTACGAGCAGTACTTC.

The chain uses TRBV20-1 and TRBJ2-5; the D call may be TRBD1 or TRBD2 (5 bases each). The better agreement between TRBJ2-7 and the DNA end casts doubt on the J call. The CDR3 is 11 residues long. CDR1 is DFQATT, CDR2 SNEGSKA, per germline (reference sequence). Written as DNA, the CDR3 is TGCAGTGCGATGCAGGGACACGAGCAGTACTTC. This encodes CSAMQGHEQYF.

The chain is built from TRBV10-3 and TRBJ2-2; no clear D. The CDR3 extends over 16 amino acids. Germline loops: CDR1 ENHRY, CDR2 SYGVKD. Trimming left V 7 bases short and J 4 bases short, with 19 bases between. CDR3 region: CAITASRPNGTGELFF. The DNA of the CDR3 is TGTGCCATCACTGCTAGTAGACCGAATGGCACCGGGGAGCTGTTTTTT.

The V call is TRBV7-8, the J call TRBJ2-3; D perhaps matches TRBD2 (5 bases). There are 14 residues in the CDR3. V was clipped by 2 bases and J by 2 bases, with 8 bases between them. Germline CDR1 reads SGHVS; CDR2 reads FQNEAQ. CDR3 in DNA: TGTGCCAGCAGCTTAATCGGGATCACAGATACGCAGTATTTT. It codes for CASSLIGITDTQYF. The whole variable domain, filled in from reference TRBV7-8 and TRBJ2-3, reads GAGVSQSPRYKVAKRGQDVALRCDPISGHVSLFWYQQALGQGPEFLTYFQNEAQLDKSGLPSDRFFAERPEGSVSTLKIQRTQQEDSAVYLCASSLIGITDTQYFGPGTRLTVL.

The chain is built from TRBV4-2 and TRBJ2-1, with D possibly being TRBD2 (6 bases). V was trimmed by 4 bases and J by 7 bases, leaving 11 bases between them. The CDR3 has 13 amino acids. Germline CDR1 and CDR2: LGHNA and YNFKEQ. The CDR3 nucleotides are TGTGCCAGCAGCCCGCGACTAGGGAATGAGCAGTTCTTC. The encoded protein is CASSPRLGNEQFF.

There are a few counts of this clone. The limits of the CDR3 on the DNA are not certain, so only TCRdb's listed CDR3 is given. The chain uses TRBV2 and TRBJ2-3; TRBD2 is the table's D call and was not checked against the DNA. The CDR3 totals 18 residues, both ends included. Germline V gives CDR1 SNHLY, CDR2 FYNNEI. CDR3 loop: CASILGSLAGGLRDTQYF.

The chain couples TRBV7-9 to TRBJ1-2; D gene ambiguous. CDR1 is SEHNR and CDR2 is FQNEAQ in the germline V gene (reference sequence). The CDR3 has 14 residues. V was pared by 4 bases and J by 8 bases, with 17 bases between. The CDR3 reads CASSSERVLGGYTF. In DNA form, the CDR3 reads TGTGCCAGCAGCTCAGAGAGGGTGCTTGGGGGCTACACCTTC.

CDR3 loop: CASSIRDYQETQYF. The CDR3 nucleotides are TGTGCCAGTAGTATAAGGGACTACCAAGAGACCCAGTACTTC. The chain combines TRBV19 with TRBJ2-5, with D possibly matching TRBD2 (6 bases). The CDR3 contains 14 residues. Germline V gene lookup returns CDR1 LNHDA and CDR2 SQIVND (reference sequence). V lost 2 bases, J lost 0 bases, and 7 bases lay in between.

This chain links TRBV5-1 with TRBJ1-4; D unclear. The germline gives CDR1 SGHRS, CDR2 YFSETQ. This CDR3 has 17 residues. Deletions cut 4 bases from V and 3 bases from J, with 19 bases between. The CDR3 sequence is CASSLSNRRGSNEKLFF. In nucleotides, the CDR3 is TGCGCCAGCAGCCTATCCAATCGACGGGGTTCTAATGAAAAACTGTTTTTT.

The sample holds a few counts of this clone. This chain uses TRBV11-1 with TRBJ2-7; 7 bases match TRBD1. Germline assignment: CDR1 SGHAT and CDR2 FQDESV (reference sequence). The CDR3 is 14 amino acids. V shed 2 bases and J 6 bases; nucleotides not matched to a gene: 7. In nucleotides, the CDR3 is TGTGCCAGCAGCTTATTTCAGGACAGGCCCGAGCAGTACTTC. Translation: CASSLFQDRPEQYF.

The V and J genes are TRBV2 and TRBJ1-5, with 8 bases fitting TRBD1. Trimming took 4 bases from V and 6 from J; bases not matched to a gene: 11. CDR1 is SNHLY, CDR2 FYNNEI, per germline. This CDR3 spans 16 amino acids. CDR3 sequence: CASSGPGGNNGQPQHF. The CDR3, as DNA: TGTGCCAGCAGTGGACCAGGGGGCAATAACGGTCAGCCCCAGCATTTT. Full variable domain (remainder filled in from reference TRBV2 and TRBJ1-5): EPEVTQTPSHQVTQMGQEVILRCVPISNHLYFYWYRQILGQKVEFLVSFYNNEISEKSEIFDDQFSVERPDGSNFTLKIRSTKLEDSAMYFCASSGPGGNNGQPQHFGDGTRLSIL.

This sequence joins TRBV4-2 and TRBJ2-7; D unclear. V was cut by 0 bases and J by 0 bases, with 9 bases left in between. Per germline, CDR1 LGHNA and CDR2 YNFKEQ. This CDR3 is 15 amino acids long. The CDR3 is CASSQDGTLSYEQYF. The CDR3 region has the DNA TGTGCCAGCAGCCAAGATGGCACCCTCTCCTACGAGCAGTACTTC.

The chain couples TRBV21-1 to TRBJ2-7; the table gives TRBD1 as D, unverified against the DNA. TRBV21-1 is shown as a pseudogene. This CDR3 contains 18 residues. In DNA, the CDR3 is TGTGCTCCGGGACAACAGACTCGGGGCGGAGGTGTTTCCTACGAGCAGTACTTC. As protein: CAPGQQTRGGGVSYEQYF.

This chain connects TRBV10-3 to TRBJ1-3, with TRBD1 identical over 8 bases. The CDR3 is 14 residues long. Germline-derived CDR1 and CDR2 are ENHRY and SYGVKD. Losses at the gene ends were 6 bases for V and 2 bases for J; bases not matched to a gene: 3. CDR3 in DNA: TGTGCCATCAGATTACAGGGGGCTGGAAACACCATATATTTT. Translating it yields CAIRLQGAGNTIYF.

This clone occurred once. CDR3 amino acids: CTSSQDAGGGEGNEQFF. DNA for the CDR3: TGCACCAGCAGCCAAGATGCTGGTGGCGGGGAGGGCAATGAGCAGTTCTTC. The rearrangement links TRBV1 to TRBJ2-1; TRBD2 is taken as the D call from the table, unchecked against the DNA. TRBV1 corresponds to a pseudogene. The CDR3 covers 17 residues.

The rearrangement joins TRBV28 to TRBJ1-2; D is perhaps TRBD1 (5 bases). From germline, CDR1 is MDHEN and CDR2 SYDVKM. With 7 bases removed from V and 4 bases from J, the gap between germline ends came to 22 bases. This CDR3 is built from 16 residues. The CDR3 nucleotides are TGTGCCAGCACAGCGGGGCAGGTCCACCTAGGCTATGGCTACACCTTC. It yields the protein CASTAGQVHLGYGYTF.

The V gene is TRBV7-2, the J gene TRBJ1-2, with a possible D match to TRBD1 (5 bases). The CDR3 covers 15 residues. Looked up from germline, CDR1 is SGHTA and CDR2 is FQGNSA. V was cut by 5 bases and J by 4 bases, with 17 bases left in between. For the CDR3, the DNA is TGTGCCAGCAGCCAACAGGAGATCGCTAGCTATGGCTACACCTTC. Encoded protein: CASSQQEIASYGYTF.

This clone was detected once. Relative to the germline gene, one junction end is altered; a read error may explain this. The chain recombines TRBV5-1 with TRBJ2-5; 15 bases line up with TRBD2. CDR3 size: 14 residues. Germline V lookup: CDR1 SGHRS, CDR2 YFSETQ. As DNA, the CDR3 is TGCGCCAGCAACCCGGGACTAGCGGGGGGCCACCAGAACTTC. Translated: CASNPGLAGGHQNF.

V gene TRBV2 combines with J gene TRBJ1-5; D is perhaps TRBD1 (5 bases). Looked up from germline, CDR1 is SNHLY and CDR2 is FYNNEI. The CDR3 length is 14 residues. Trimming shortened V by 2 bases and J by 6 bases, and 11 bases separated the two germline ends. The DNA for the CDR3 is TGTGCCAGCAGTGAACTGGGGGGGGGTCAGCCCCAGCATTTT. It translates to CASSELGGGQPQHF.

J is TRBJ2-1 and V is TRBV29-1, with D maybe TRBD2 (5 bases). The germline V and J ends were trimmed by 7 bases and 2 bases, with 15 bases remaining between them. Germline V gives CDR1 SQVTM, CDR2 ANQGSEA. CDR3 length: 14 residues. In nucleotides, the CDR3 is TGCAGCGCCCCAGCGGACGCTCCCTACAATGAGCAGTTCTTC. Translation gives CSAPADAPYNEQFF.

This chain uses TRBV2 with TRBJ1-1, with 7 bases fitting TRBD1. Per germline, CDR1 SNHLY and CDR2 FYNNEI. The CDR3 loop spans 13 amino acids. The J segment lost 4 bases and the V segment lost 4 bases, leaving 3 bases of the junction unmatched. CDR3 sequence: CASSVRGLTEAFF. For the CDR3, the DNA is TGTGCCAGCAGTGTAAGGGGGCTCACTGAAGCTTTCTTT.

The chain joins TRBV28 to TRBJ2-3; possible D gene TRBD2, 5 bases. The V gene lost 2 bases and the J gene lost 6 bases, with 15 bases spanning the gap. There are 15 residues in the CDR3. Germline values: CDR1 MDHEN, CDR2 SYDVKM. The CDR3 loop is CASSLEGTEVDTQYF. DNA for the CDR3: TGTGCCAGCAGTTTAGAGGGAACGGAGGTTGATACGCAGTATTTT.

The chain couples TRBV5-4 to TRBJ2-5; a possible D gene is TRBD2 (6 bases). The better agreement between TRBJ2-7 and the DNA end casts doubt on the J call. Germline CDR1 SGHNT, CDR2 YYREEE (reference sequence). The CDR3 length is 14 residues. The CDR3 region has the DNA TGTGCCAGCAGCTTCGGAGGGACCAACTACGAGCAGTACTTC. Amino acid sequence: CASSFGGTNYEQYF.

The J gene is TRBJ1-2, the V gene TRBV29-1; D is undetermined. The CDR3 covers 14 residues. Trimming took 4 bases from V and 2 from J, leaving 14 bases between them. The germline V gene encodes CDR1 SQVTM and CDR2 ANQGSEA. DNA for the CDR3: TGCAGCGTTGTCGGGAGAGGAGTAAACTATGGCTACACCTTC. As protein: CSVVGRGVNYGYTF.